This T cell receptor (beta chain) was captured in a study of human T cells and chemical hapten exposure. Notes on the study in general: No alteration of TCRs above 1 in 1000 frequency was seen with DPC sensitization. In the PT1 data, expanded TCR counts showed a positive correlation with patch test score.

TCRdb itself ran the RACE reads through MiXCR, one entry per CDR3 protein. The sample consists of just under 65,000 distinct CDR3 sequences, approximately 10% of them appearing once. A remark on this clonotype: Antigen unknown.

As for time point: patch test 3, about 24 weeks after DPC sensitization. As to treatment: therapeutic diphenylcyclopropenone sensitization with weekly scalp DPC. V lost 5 bases to trimming and J lost 9 bases, with 14 bases between them. The CDR3 loop spans 12 amino acids. CDR1 and CDR2 (germline): SGHAT, FQNNGV. Sequencing used whole blood, obtained in connection with sensitization to the hapten diphenylcyclopropenone (DPC). This chain joins TRBV11-2 and TRBJ2-7; perhaps TRBD1 as D (6 bases). The TCR sequence derives from a woman aged 25-40 years with alopecia areata. Some clones in this sample may be carry-over from other donors' samples. CDR3 in amino acids: CASSAQRGTQYF. Written as DNA, the CDR3 is TGTGCCAGCAGCGCCCAAAGGGGGACGCAGTACTTC. Complete variable domain (other parts from reference TRBV11-2 and TRBJ2-7): EAGVAQSPRYKIIEKRQSVAFWCNPISGHATLYWYQQILGQGPKLLIQFQNNGVVDDSQLPKDRFSAERLKGVDSTLKIQPAKLEDSAVYLCASSAQRGTQYFGPGTRLTVT.